Each of the 29 T cell receptor beta chains below was sequenced from the same sample in a study of shared clonotypes between healthy human individuals. Here immunoSEQ multiplex PCR was the method, and the copy in TCRdb shows in-frame clones only, minus some. The data contain under 2,500,000 clones, approximately 95% of them singletons. The specimen was naive CD4+ T cells sorted from blood. Subset: CD45RA+ positively selected. These receptors were taken from a man aged 18 to 29 in good health.

V usage is TRBV7-9 and J usage is TRBJ2-5; maybe TRBD1 (6 bases). V lost 5 bases to trimming and J lost 5 bases, with 18 bases between them. The CDR3 extends over 15 amino acids. Germline-derived CDR1 and CDR2 are SEHNR and FQNEAQ (reference sequence). CDR3 protein: CASSLYRGQGETQYF. The CDR3 region has the DNA TGTGCCAGCAGCCTATACCGCGGTCAGGGGGAGACCCAGTACTTC.

The gene calls are TRBV10-3 and TRBJ1-1; 8 bases are shared with TRBD1. Trimming at V came to 0 bases and at J to 4 bases, leaving 13 bases not matched to a gene. The CDR3 contains 18 residues. CDR1 is ENHRY and CDR2 is SYGVKD in the germline V gene. The CDR3 nucleotides read TGTGCCATCAGTGAGTCCTCAGGGGGCTATGTGGGGGCCACTGAAGCTTTCTTT. Translating gives CAISESSGGYVGATEAFF.

The chain combines TRBV7-6 with TRBJ2-1, with 9 positions matching TRBD2. The CDR3 contains 15 residues. V was pared by 5 bases and J by 7 bases, with 9 bases of the junction left unmatched. Germline CDR1 SGHVS, CDR2 FNYEAQ. In nucleotides, the CDR3 is TGTGCCAGCAGCGCCGGGACTAGCCCACTTAATGAGCAGTTCTTC. As protein: CASSAGTSPLNEQFF.

The chain joins TRBV29-1 to TRBJ2-5; D ambiguous. Germline V lookup: CDR1 SQVTM, CDR2 ANQGSEA. This CDR3 is 12 amino acids long. Between the trimmed V and J ends, which lost 7 bases and 2 bases, there was a span of 11 bases. The CDR3 region is CSGAGGQETQYF. In nucleotides, the CDR3 is TGCAGCGGTGCTGGTGGACAAGAGACCCAGTACTTC.

This rearrangement joins TRBV7-9 to TRBJ2-3; D ambiguous. From germline, CDR1 is SEHNR and CDR2 FQNEAQ (reference sequence). This CDR3 is 12 amino acids long. Between the trimmed V and J ends, which lost 1 base and 5 bases, there was a span of 4 bases. The CDR3 DNA sequence: TGTGCCAGCAGCTTAGATGTAGATACGCAGTATTTT. It codes for CASSLDVDTQYF.

The chain is built from TRBV27 and TRBJ2-7, with D unresolved. CDR1 MNHEY and CDR2 SMNVEV come from the germline V gene (reference sequence). V was cut by 3 bases and J by 7 bases, with 1 base left in between. This CDR3 spans 9 amino acids. CDR3 nucleotide sequence: TGTGCCAGCAGTTTTGAGCAGTACTTC. It translates to CASSFEQYF.

This clone was seen only once. The chain recombines TRBV30 with TRBJ2-1; D uncertain. Trimming took off 8 bases at V and 5 bases at J, with 10 bases between the two ends. This CDR3 is 11 amino acids long. Germline CDR1 and CDR2: GTSNPN and SVGIG (reference sequence). The CDR3 DNA reads TGTGCCCTTTCACCGGACAATGAGCAGTTCTTC. This translates into CALSPDNEQFF.

The J gene is TRBJ2-1, the V gene TRBV7-2; 11 bases agree with TRBD2. Germline CDR1 reads SGHTA; CDR2 reads FQGNSA. The V segment lost 4 bases and the J segment 7 bases; nucleotides outside the gene matches: 9. The CDR3 totals 16 residues. The CDR3 DNA reads TGTGCCAGCAGCTCCGAACTAGCGGGAGTTGGGAATGAGCAGTTCTTC. Its protein product is CASSSELAGVGNEQFF.

Only one count was recorded for this clone. The chain has TRBV6-6 and TRBJ1-3, with unresolved D. Germline loops: CDR1 MNHNY, CDR2 SVGAGI (reference sequence). Trimming left V 0 bases short and J 4 bases short, with 7 bases between. This CDR3 spans 14 amino acids. Here the CDR3 reads CASSYSREGNTIYF. CDR3 in DNA: TGTGCCAGCAGTTACTCGAGAGAAGGAAACACCATATATTTT.

The chain uses TRBV6-5 and TRBJ2-3, with 8 bases matching TRBD2. V trimming: 7 bases; J trimming: 0 bases; junction bases outside the gene matches: 6. Germline values: CDR1 MNHEY, CDR2 SVGAGI. CDR3 length equals 15 residues. The CDR3: CASTLSGGSTDTQYF. Written as DNA, the CDR3 is TGTGCCAGCACTCTAAGCGGGGGCAGCACAGATACGCAGTATTTT.

This CDR3 reads CASSGTGYEQYF. The CDR3 nucleotides read TGTGCCAGTAGTGGGACGGGGTACGAGCAGTACTTC. The chain employs TRBV19 and TRBJ2-7; the D gene could be TRBD1 or TRBD2 (5 bases each). V lost 5 bases to trimming and J lost 4 bases, with 9 bases between them. Germline V gives CDR1 LNHDA, CDR2 SQIVND (reference sequence). The CDR3 length is 12 residues.

The chain couples TRBV27 to TRBJ1-2, with D possibly matching TRBD1 (6 bases). The CDR3 is 19 amino acids. Germline CDR1 and CDR2: MNHEY and SMNVEV (reference sequence). Trimming removed 5 bases at V and 0 bases at J, with 25 bases between. CDR3 sequence: CASSARPGALKPANYGYTF. The CDR3 nucleotides read TGTGCCAGCAGTGCACGACCAGGGGCCTTGAAACCTGCTAACTATGGCTACACCTTC.

J is TRBJ1-2 and V is TRBV28, with 11 bases aligning to TRBD1. This CDR3 is 15 amino acids long. Looked up from germline, CDR1 is MDHEN and CDR2 is SYDVKM. The V and J ends lost 5 bases and 5 bases, in that order; junction bases with no gene match: 7. The CDR3 DNA follows: TGTGCCAGCAGTCCTCCGGGACAGGGGGTTTATGGCTACACCTTC. Amino acids: CASSPPGQGVYGYTF.

The chain recombines TRBV5-4 with TRBJ2-7, with 10 bases fitting TRBD2. Germline V lookup: CDR1 SGHNT, CDR2 YYREEE (reference sequence). CDR3 size: 15 residues. V was pared by 3 bases and J by 7 bases, with 10 bases of the junction left unmatched. CDR3 sequence: CASSSGLAESREQYF. The CDR3 nucleotides are TGTGCCAGCAGCTCCGGACTAGCGGAGAGTAGGGAGCAGTACTTC.

This chain uses TRBV11-2 with TRBJ1-5, with no clear D. This CDR3 is 13 amino acids long. Germline V gene lookup returns CDR1 SGHAT and CDR2 FQNNGV. With 1 base removed from V and 6 bases from J, the gap between germline ends came to 7 bases. CDR3 amino acids: CASSLGGIQPQHF. CDR3 DNA sequence: TGTGCCAGCAGCTTAGGAGGGATTCAGCCCCAGCATTTT.

The gene calls are TRBV6-1 and TRBJ1-2; 7 nucleotides align to TRBD1. The CDR3 runs 14 residues. Trimming cost V 2 bases and J 3 bases; bases outside gene matches: 3. Germline V CDR1 and CDR2: MNHNS, SASEGT. The CDR3 loop is CASSENRGDYGYTF. The CDR3 DNA follows: TGTGCCAGCAGTGAAAACAGGGGTGACTATGGCTACACCTTC.

The chain has TRBV9 and TRBJ2-7; the match to TRBD1 covers 10 bases. Germline V gene sequence: CDR1 SGDLS, CDR2 YYNGEE. The ends lost 7 bases at V and 2 bases at J; junction bases unmatched: 6. The CDR3 spans 14 residues. The CDR3, as DNA: TGTGCCAGCGCGACCGGGACAGGGGCCTACGAGCAGTACTTC. Translated: CASATGTGAYEQYF.

This clone showed up just a few times. This chain links TRBV4-3 with TRBJ1-2; D call uncertain. The CDR3 consists of 14 residues. Trimming took 4 bases from V and 0 from J, leaving 9 bases between them. Germline CDR1 and CDR2: LGHNA and YSLEER. CDR3: CASSPVRTNYGYTF. The CDR3 nucleotides are TGCGCCAGCAGCCCGGTCCGGACTAACTATGGCTACACCTTC.

The V and J genes are TRBV19 and TRBJ2-1; TRBD2 agrees at 7 bases. This CDR3 has 15 amino acids. Germline CDR1 LNHDA, CDR2 SQIVND (reference sequence). The junction had 11 bases not matched to a gene; V was cut back by 3 bases and J by 9 bases. CDR3 region: CASSILTSMLGEQFF. CDR3 in DNA: TGTGCCAGTAGTATTCTGACTAGCATGTTGGGTGAGCAGTTCTTC.

The V and J genes are TRBV4-1 and TRBJ1-3, with unresolved D. Germline loops: CDR1 MGHRA, CDR2 YSYEKL. V lost 4 bases to trimming and J lost 7 bases, with 11 bases between them. CDR3 length equals 13 residues. The CDR3 here is CASSPLFPNTIYF. The CDR3 coding sequence is TGCGCCAGCAGCCCCCTCTTCCCGAACACCATATATTTT.

There are a few counts of this clone. CDR3 loop: CASSTSTGTGELFF. In nucleotides, the CDR3 is TGTGCCAGCAGCACCTCTACCGGAACCGGGGAGCTGTTTTTT. This chain connects TRBV9 to TRBJ2-2; D is undetermined. The germline V gene encodes CDR1 SGDLS and CDR2 YYNGEE. Trimming took off 4 bases at V and 5 bases at J, with 12 bases between the two ends. The CDR3 is made up of 14 amino acids. Full variable domain (outside the CDR3, taken from reference TRBV9 and TRBJ2-2): DSGVTQTPKHLITATGQRVTLRCSPRSGDLSVYWYQQSLDQGLQFLIQYYNGEERAKGNILERFSAQQFPDLHSELNLSSLELGDSALYFCASSTSTGTGELFFGEGSRLTVL.

The V and J genes are TRBV28 and TRBJ1-2, with a weak D call TRBD1 (6 bases). Germline V lookup: CDR1 MDHEN, CDR2 SYDVKM. Trimming took 4 bases from V and 6 from J, leaving 15 bases between them. The CDR3 loop spans 14 amino acids. CDR3 in amino acids: CASSSQQGLNGYTF. The CDR3 DNA is TGTGCCAGCAGTTCTCAACAGGGATTGAATGGCTACACCTTC.

CDR3 region: CASSLLPGQSYGYTF. In nucleotides, the CDR3 is TGTGCCAGCAGTTTACTCCCGGGACAGAGCTATGGCTACACCTTC. The V and J genes are TRBV27 and TRBJ1-2; 7 positions agree with TRBD1. The CDR3 runs 15 residues. The V and J ends lost 2 bases and 4 bases, in that order; junction bases with no gene match: 7. Germline values: CDR1 MNHEY, CDR2 SMNVEV (reference sequence).

This clone is a singleton in its sample. Other DNA sequences in this specimen translate into the identical CDR3. The gene calls are TRBV7-2 and TRBJ2-7; 10 positions agree with TRBD2. Unmatched junction bases numbered 2, after V lost 1 base and J lost 2 bases. In germline, CDR1 is SGHTA, CDR2 FQGNSA. This CDR3 comprises 15 residues. The CDR3: CASSLGLAGAYEQYF. Here the CDR3 DNA reads TGTGCCAGCAGCTTAGGCCTAGCGGGGGCCTACGAGCAGTACTTC.

The chain is built from TRBV29-1 and TRBJ1-3, with D possibly matching TRBD1 (5 bases). With 6 bases removed from V and 0 bases from J, the gap between germline ends came to 9 bases. Germline loops: CDR1 SQVTM, CDR2 ANQGSEA. The CDR3 is 13 amino acids. The CDR3 sequence is CSVIRGSGNTIYF. The CDR3, as DNA: TGCAGCGTCATAAGGGGCTCTGGAAACACCATATATTTT.

This clone is a singleton in its sample. This sequence joins TRBV27 and TRBJ1-1; D is possibly TRBD1 (6 bases). Germline V gives CDR1 MNHEY, CDR2 SMNVEV (reference sequence). CDR3 length: 14 amino acids. The V end lost 3 bases, the J end lost 1 base, and 9 bases lay between the germline ends. CDR3 amino acids: CASSFGGQNTEAFF. Here the CDR3 DNA reads TGTGCCAGCAGTTTCGGGGGACAGAACACTGAAGCTTTCTTT.

The chain combines TRBV5-1 with TRBJ2-1, with 7 nucleotides matching TRBD1. In germline, CDR1 is SGHRS, CDR2 YFSETQ. CDR3 length: 15 amino acids. The V gene end was trimmed by 7 bases and the J gene end by 0 bases; junction bases not matched to a gene: 7. CDR3 sequence: CASGSGTVSYNEQFF. DNA of the CDR3: TGCGCCAGCGGATCTGGGACAGTCTCCTACAATGAGCAGTTCTTC.

Worth noting for this clone: The junction departs from germline at one end; a sequencing error may be responsible. The chain has TRBV5-1 and TRBJ2-2, with 9 bases aligning to TRBD1. Germline values: CDR1 SGHRS, CDR2 YFSETQ. There are 14 residues in the CDR3. In DNA form, the CDR3 reads TGCGCCAGCAGCGACAGGGGGAACGCCGGGGAGCTGTTTTTT. This translates into CASSDRGNAGELFF.

The count of this clone is one. This chain joins TRBV19 and TRBJ2-3, with D maybe TRBD2 (6 bases). Germline-derived CDR1 and CDR2 are LNHDA and SQIVND (reference sequence). Trimming left V 5 bases short and J 5 bases short, with 20 bases between. This CDR3 has 16 residues. CDR3 in amino acids: CASSLGLPHPVDTQYF. The CDR3 DNA follows: TGTGCCAGTAGTTTGGGACTGCCTCACCCGGTAGATACGCAGTATTTT.